This passage covers 3 T cell receptor beta chains from one sample sequenced in a study of blood T cell repertoires in COVID-19. Some clones are missing from TCRdb's copy, which holds only in-frame ones; the method was immunoSEQ multiplex PCR. The table records 50,000 to 75,000 clones, about 90% of them present only once. What was sequenced was peripheral blood. Source of these receptors: a man older than 75 in a cohort sampled during active COVID-19.

The chain combines TRBV19 with TRBJ1-4, with D possibly TRBD1 on 6 matching bases. V gave up 6 bases and J gave up 7 bases, with 15 bases separating them. Per germline, CDR1 LNHDA and CDR2 SQIVND (reference sequence). This CDR3 is 14 amino acids long. CDR3 coding DNA: TGTGCCAGTAGGTCGGGGGGCGTCGTTGAAAAACTGTTTTTT. It encodes CASRSGGVVEKLFF. Together with reference TRBV19 and TRBJ1-4, the CDR3 gives the full variable domain: DGGITQSPKYLFRKEGQNVTLSCEQNLNHDAMYWYRQDPGQGLRLIYYSQIVNDFQKGDIAEGYSVSREKKESFPLTVTSAQKNPTAFYLCASRSGGVVEKLFFGSGTQLSVL.

V usage is TRBV24-1 and J usage is TRBJ2-3; possibly TRBD2 for D (6 bases). Trimming cost V 7 bases and J 2 bases, with 18 bases left between them. There are 16 residues in the CDR3. CDR1 is KGHDR, CDR2 SFDVKD, per germline. CDR3 region: CATSTSSGEYTDTQYF. For the CDR3, the DNA is TGTGCCACCAGCACTTCATCGGGGGAGTACACAGATACGCAGTATTTT.

The chain carries TRBV27 and TRBJ2-2, with D possibly TRBD1 on 6 matching bases. Between the trimmed V and J ends, which lost 4 bases and 6 bases, there was a span of 24 bases. Germline V gene lookup returns CDR1 MNHEY and CDR2 SMNVEV (reference sequence). This CDR3 is 18 amino acids long. The chain's CDR3 is CASSSNKQGAPESGELFF. CDR3 in DNA: TGTGCCAGCAGTTCGAATAAACAGGGTGCCCCGGAATCCGGGGAGCTGTTTTTT.